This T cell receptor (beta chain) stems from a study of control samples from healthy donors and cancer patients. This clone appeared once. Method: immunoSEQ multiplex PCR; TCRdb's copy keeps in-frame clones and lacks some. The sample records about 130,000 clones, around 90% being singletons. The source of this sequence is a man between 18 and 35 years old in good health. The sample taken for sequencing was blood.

The CDR3 DNA follows: TGTGCCATCAGTGATCATGACGACCCCTACAATGAGCAGTTCTTC. This gives the protein CAISDHDDPYNEQFF. The J gene is TRBJ2-1, the V gene TRBV10-3; D is unresolved. Trimming removed 3 bases from V and 2 bases from J, with 11 bases in between. This CDR3 has 15 amino acids. Germline V gene sequence: CDR1 ENHRY, CDR2 SYGVKD.